The clone carrying this T cell receptor beta chain was seen a few times. Its cognate antigen is unknown. Deletions cut 1 base from V and 7 bases from J, with 8 bases between. Germline V gives CDR1 SEHNR, CDR2 FQNEAQ (reference sequence). This CDR3 is built from 12 residues. Unique molecular identifiers featured in how the TCRbeta library was prepared. TCRdb analysed the PCR reads with MiXCR anew, one entry per CDR3 protein. The sample shows some 120,000 distinct CDR3 sequences, under 30% of them seen only once. This sample was included in a study of T-cell reconstitution after alpha-beta-depleted transplantation in children. The study, taken as a whole, reports: About two months after transplant, alpha-beta T cells reportedly came from several hundred expanded graft clones.

This clonotype originated in a male patient aged 2 to 10 who had a stem cell transplant for chronic granulomatous disease, so the T cells may come from the graft donor. The chain links TRBV7-9 to TRBJ2-7, with D possibly matching TRBD1 (6 bases). This specimen consisted of PBMCs, mostly from graft donor cells, obtained 180 days after TCRalphabeta/CD19-depleted stem cell transplant. The CDR3 bases are TGTGCCAGCAGCTTAGTAGACAGGGAGCAGTACTTC. It specifies CASSLVDREQYF. The variable domain in full, with the rest retrieved from reference TRBV7-9 and TRBJ2-7, is DTGVSQNPRHKITKRGQNVTFRCDPISEHNRLYWYRQTLGQGPEFLTYFQNEAQLEKSRLLSDRFSAERPKGSFSTLEIQRTEQGDSAMYLCASSLVDREQYFGPGTRLTVT.